The 21 T cell receptor beta chains below all came from one sample that was sequenced in a study of a mutant IDH1 vaccine in newly diagnosed glioma. Their specific antigens are unknown. Time point described: week 35, safety follow-up. Alongside topical imiquimod, each dose of vaccine comprised 300 ug of mutant IDH1 20-mer peptide. Libraries were prepared by immunoSEQ multiplex PCR; TCRdb keeps only in-frame clonotypes and omits some of them. The sample holds 70,000 or so clones, 70% to 90% seen once. The input for sequencing was PBMCs, taken from a glioma patient whose treatment included an IDH1 peptide vaccine. The receptor set was obtained from a man aged 30-40 years with glioma.

The J gene is TRBJ1-1, the V gene TRBV10-1; D not resolved. Trimming took off 2 bases at V and 7 bases at J, with 11 bases between the two ends. This CDR3 region has 13 residues. Germline values: CDR1 WNHNN, CDR2 SYGVQD (reference sequence). DNA of the CDR3: TGCGCCAGCAGTGAGATTATCGCTCTTGAAGCTTTCTTT. Its protein product is CASSEIIALEAFF.

This CDR3 reads CASSLSGQGDVLTF. As DNA, the CDR3 is TGCGCCAGCAGCCTATCAGGACAGGGGGACGTCCTGACTTTC. The chain uses TRBV4-1 and TRBJ2-6; TRBD1 matches at 10 bases. Germline V gene lookup returns CDR1 MGHRA and CDR2 YSYEKL. The CDR3 sequence is 14 residues long. Losses at the gene ends were 4 bases for V and 11 bases for J; bases not matched to a gene: 5.

This chain links TRBV30 with TRBJ1-1; no firm D call. V lost 5 bases, J lost 1 base, and 5 bases lay in between. The CDR3 has 11 amino acids. Germline CDR1 is GTSNPN and CDR2 is SVGIG (reference sequence). CDR3 loop: CAWERNTEAFF. In DNA, the CDR3 is TGTGCCTGGGAACGGAACACTGAAGCTTTCTTT.

This clone was seen a few times. This chain connects TRBV2 to TRBJ1-2; D is undetermined. Germline loops: CDR1 SNHLY, CDR2 FYNNEI. The CDR3 consists of 13 residues. Trimming shortened V by 2 bases and J by 6 bases, and 10 bases separated the two germline ends. The CDR3 DNA reads TGTGCCAGCAGTGAACACCGGGGTGATGGCTACACCTTC. The encoded protein is CASSEHRGDGYTF.

The chain is built from TRBV30 and TRBJ2-3, with 8 bases lining up with TRBD2. This CDR3 is 16 amino acids long. V lost 0 bases and J lost 6; bases outside the gene matches: 11. Germline CDR1 and CDR2: GTSNPN and SVGIG (reference sequence). CDR3 in DNA: TGTGCCTGGAGTGTTTTTAGCGGGGAACCAGGGGATACGCAGTATTTT. This gives the protein CAWSVFSGEPGDTQYF.

CDR3 residues: CASSFNRDRGHTGELFF. In DNA form, the CDR3 reads TGCGCCAGCAGCTTTAACCGGGACAGGGGGCATACCGGGGAGCTGTTTTTT. The rearrangement uses TRBV5-1 and TRBJ2-2; the match to TRBD1 covers 12 bases. The V segment lost 2 bases and the J segment 5 bases; nucleotides outside the gene matches: 7. CDR3 length equals 17 residues. Germline V gene sequence: CDR1 SGHRS, CDR2 YFSETQ. The full variable domain, rest sourced from reference TRBV5-1 and TRBJ2-2, is KAGVTQTPRYLIKTRGQQVTLSCSPISGHRSVSWYQQTPGQGLQFLFEYFSETQRNKGNFPGRFSGRQFSNSRSEMNVSTLELGDSALYLCASSFNRDRGHTGELFFGEGSRLTVL.

The rearrangement joins TRBV28 to TRBJ1-5; TRBD1 matches at 7 bases. Germline trimming cut 1 base from V and 2 bases from J; bases unmatched to any gene: 2. The CDR3 loop spans 15 amino acids. The germline V gene encodes CDR1 MDHEN and CDR2 SYDVKM. The CDR3 region has the DNA TGTGCCAGCAGTTTATCAGGGGGTGGCAATCAGCCCCAGCATTTT. This sequence encodes CASSLSGGGNQPQHF.

On this clone: This sample also contains other DNA sequences that code for the same CDR3. The gene calls are TRBV5-1 and TRBJ2-3; the match to TRBD2 covers 7 bases. The CDR3 is made up of 15 amino acids. Trimming removed 4 bases from V and 4 bases from J; junction bases left unmatched: 9. Germline values: CDR1 SGHRS, CDR2 YFSETQ. CDR3 nucleotide sequence: TGCGCCAGCAGCGCGACTAGCCCGTCTTCAGATACGCAGTATTTT. It codes for CASSATSPSSDTQYF.

The rearrangement links TRBV28 to TRBJ1-4; D not resolved. Germline V gene lookup returns CDR1 MDHEN and CDR2 SYDVKM. The CDR3 consists of 14 residues. The V end lost 3 bases, the J end lost 9 bases, and 14 bases lay between the germline ends. The CDR3 DNA sequence: TGTGCCAGCAGTTTTCTCGCACGGGAGAAAAAACTGTTTTTT. Its protein is CASSFLAREKKLFF.

The chain joins TRBV10-3 to TRBJ1-2; 9 bases match TRBD1. In germline, CDR1 is ENHRY, CDR2 SYGVKD. CDR3 length: 12 residues. V shed 11 bases and J 3 bases; nucleotides not matched to a gene: 4. CDR3 loop: CAADRGDYGYTF. For the CDR3, the DNA is TGTGCCGCGGACAGGGGAGACTATGGCTACACCTTC.

The genes are TRBV7-3 and TRBJ2-2, with D maybe TRBD1 (5 bases). The CDR3 is 14 residues long. V was pared by 5 bases and J by 0 bases, with 7 bases between. Germline CDR1 is SGHTA and CDR2 is FQGTGA. The CDR3 region has the DNA TGTGCCAGCAGCCCGGACACGAACACCGGGGAGCTGTTTTTT. This codes for CASSPDTNTGELFF.

The gene calls are TRBV6-6 and TRBJ1-2; no clear D. V lost 0 bases and J 8 bases, leaving 10 bases between the germline ends. Per the germline V gene, CDR1 is MNHNY and CDR2 is SVGAGI (reference sequence). The CDR3 totals 13 residues. CDR3 in amino acids: CASSYSFGVGYTF. In nucleotides, the CDR3 is TGTGCCAGCAGTTACTCTTTCGGGGTAGGCTACACCTTC.

V and J are TRBV19 and TRBJ2-2; possibly TRBD1 or TRBD2 for D (5 bases each). This CDR3 spans 14 amino acids. CDR1 is LNHDA, CDR2 SQIVND, per germline (reference sequence). Deletions cut 10 bases from V and 0 bases from J, with 12 bases between. CDR3: CAIRGEANTGELFF. CDR3 nucleotides: TGTGCCATCCGGGGCGAAGCGAACACCGGGGAGCTGTTTTTT.

The J gene is TRBJ2-5, the V gene TRBV30; D not resolved. There are 13 residues in the CDR3. Germline V gene data show CDR1 as GTSNPN and CDR2 as SVGIG (reference sequence). V lost 5 bases and J 2 bases, leaving 12 bases between the germline ends. DNA for the CDR3: TGTGCCTGGCAGACCGCACTTCAAGAGACCCAGTACTTC. It encodes CAWQTALQETQYF.

The chain combines TRBV7-9 with TRBJ1-2; D remains unclear. CDR1 is SEHNR, CDR2 FQNEAQ, per germline (reference sequence). V gave up 1 base and J gave up 7 bases, with 13 bases separating them. The CDR3 runs 14 residues. The CDR3 sequence is CASSLEVRVGGYTF. The CDR3 bases are TGTGCCAGCAGCTTAGAAGTGAGGGTAGGTGGCTACACCTTC.

The chain combines TRBV12-5 with TRBJ1-4; 8 nucleotides align to TRBD1. CDR3 length: 16 residues. CDR1 and CDR2 from the germline V gene are LGHNT and FRNRAP. V shed 2 bases, J shed 2 bases, and the junction held 4 bases outside the gene matches. For the CDR3, the DNA is TGTGCTAGTGGTTTGTGGACAGGGAGTACTAATGAAAAACTGTTTTTT. Protein: CASGLWTGSTNEKLFF.

This clone was observed a single time. Relative to the germline gene, one junction end is altered; a read error may explain this. This chain uses TRBV5-4 with TRBJ1-1, with D perhaps matching TRBD1 (5 bases). Germline-derived CDR1 and CDR2 are SGHNT and YYREEE (reference sequence). CDR3 size: 14 residues. The CDR3 DNA follows: TGCGCCAGCAGCCCAAGGGGAGATCTTACTGAAGCTTTCTTT. Protein: CASSPRGDLTEAFF.

The V gene is TRBV18, the J gene TRBJ2-7; 10 bases fit TRBD1. The junction had 4 bases not matched to a gene; V was cut back by 6 bases and J by 5 bases. Looked up from germline, CDR1 is KGHSH and CDR2 is LQKENI. CDR3 size: 13 residues. Here the CDR3 DNA reads TGTGCCAGCTCGTCCGGGACAGGGGACGAGCAGTACTTC. This translates into CASSSGTGDEQYF.

This clone appeared a single time. The chain combines TRBV18 with TRBJ2-3; 14 bases are a match to TRBD2. This CDR3 has 17 residues. The germline V gene has CDR1 KGHSH and CDR2 LQKENI. V shed 3 bases, J shed 1 base, and the junction held 3 bases outside the gene matches. The CDR3 DNA follows: TGTGCCAGCTCACCTACGGGACTAGCGGGGGGCACAGATACGCAGTATTTT. Residues: CASSPTGLAGGTDTQYF.

This clone was picked up a small number of times. The chain joins TRBV9 to TRBJ1-6, with D maybe TRBD1 (5 bases). V was clipped by 4 bases and J by 10 bases, with 18 bases between them. The germline gives CDR1 SGDLS, CDR2 YYNGEE. The CDR3 extends over 15 amino acids. The CDR3 loop is CASSPSGGPESPLHF. CDR3 bases: TGTGCCAGCAGCCCAAGCGGGGGTCCTGAATCACCCCTCCACTTT.

J is TRBJ2-7 and V is TRBV27; 9 nucleotides agree with TRBD1. The length of the CDR3 is 15 residues. The germline V gene encodes CDR1 MNHEY and CDR2 SMNVEV (reference sequence). V trimming: 1 base; J trimming: 6 bases; junction bases outside the gene matches: 7. CDR3 sequence reads: CASSLYRDRALEQYF. The CDR3 DNA follows: TGTGCCAGCAGTTTATACCGGGACAGGGCTCTCGAGCAGTACTTC.